This T cell receptor beta chain is from a study of cytomegalovirus exposure and HLA in healthy donors. PCR used 60 Vbeta primers and 13 Jbeta primers. Repertoires were generated with immunoSEQ multiplex PCR, while TCRdb's copy carries only in-frame clones and drops some. The sample includes 170,000 or so clones, 75% seen only once; the top ten take about 2.9%. The CDR3 has 15 residues. The germline V gene encodes CDR1 MNHNY and CDR2 SVGAGI (reference sequence). Note on this clone: At one boundary the junction diverges from the germline segment, which might be a read error.

The rearrangement joins TRBV6-6 to TRBJ1-1, with D tentatively TRBD1 (5 bases). The receptor was derived from a male donor in good health and CMV-seronegative. The sequenced material came from PBMCs. The CDR3 protein is CASSYLRAGNAEAFF. CDR3 nucleotide sequence: TGTGCCAGCAGTTACTTAAGGGCAGGGAACGCTGAAGCTTTCTTT.